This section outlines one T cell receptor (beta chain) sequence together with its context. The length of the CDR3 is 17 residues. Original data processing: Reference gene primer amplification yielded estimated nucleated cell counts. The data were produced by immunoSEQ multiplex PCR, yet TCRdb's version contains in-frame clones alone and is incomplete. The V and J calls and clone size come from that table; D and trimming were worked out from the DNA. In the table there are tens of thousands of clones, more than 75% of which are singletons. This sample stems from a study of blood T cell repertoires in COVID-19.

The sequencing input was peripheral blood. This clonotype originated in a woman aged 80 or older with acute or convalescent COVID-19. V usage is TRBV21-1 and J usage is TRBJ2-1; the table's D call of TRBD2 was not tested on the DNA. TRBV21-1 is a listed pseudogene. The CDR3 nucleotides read TGTGCCAGCAGCCCAGGGCTAGCGCCCGAACTTGACAATGAGCAGTTCTTC. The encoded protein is CASSPGLAPELDNEQFF.